What follows are 5 T cell receptor beta chains derived from one specimen sequenced in a study of response to subunit inactivated influenza vaccine (dated by TCRdb to 2016 to 2019). According to the study, the label for this sample's time point signals: 45 to 50 days after influenza vaccine administration. Library creation used RT-PCR. Sequencing took place on an Illumina HiSeq 2500. TCRdb handled the public reads itself, with Q25 trimming in fastp and clone calling in MiXCR, and kept productive beta chains. Rows are combined by CDR3 protein, so each entry shows the most common genes and DNA. This sample comprises approximately 500,000 distinct CDR3 sequences, approximately 13% of them detected only once. Around 13% of the sample lies in the top ten. Specimen: PBMCs from blood, collected roughly 48 days after vaccination. The source of these receptors is a middle-aged man who received an inactivated influenza vaccine. Donor details come from another sample of the same person, matched by shared clones.

This chain uses TRBV7-9 with TRBJ1-4; no firm D call. This CDR3 comprises 13 residues. CDR1 is SEHNR, CDR2 FQNEAQ, per germline (reference sequence). V was trimmed by 8 bases and J by 7 bases, leaving 14 bases between them. CDR3 DNA sequence: TGTGCCAGCTCGTACGCTGGGTCTGAAAAACTGTTTTTT. Translation gives CASSYAGSEKLFF.

The gene calls are TRBV20-1 and TRBJ2-1; D gene unclear. Trimming removed 8 bases from V and 2 bases from J, with 13 bases in between. CDR3 length: 13 residues. Germline assignment: CDR1 DFQATT and CDR2 SNEGSKA (reference sequence). In nucleotides, the CDR3 is TGCAGTCACACACGGGCGACCTACAATGAGCAGTTCTTC. Its protein is CSHTRATYNEQFF.

This clonotype was counted a few times. The chain joins TRBV7-2 to TRBJ1-1; no reliable D call. Looked up from germline, CDR1 is SGHTA and CDR2 is FQGNSA. CDR3 length equals 14 residues. The ends were cut back, 5 bases at V and 4 bases at J, with 14 bases in the middle. The CDR3 DNA sequence: TGTGCCAGCAGCATAACGGTGATAGTCACTGAAGCTTTCTTT. Its protein product is CASSITVIVTEAFF. The full variable domain, its missing parts supplied by reference TRBV7-2 and TRBJ1-1, is GAGVSQSPSNKVTEKGKDVELRCDPISGHTALYWYRQSLGQGLEFLIYFQGNSAPDKSGLPSDRFSAERTGGSVSTLTIQRTQQEDSAVYLCASSITVIVTEAFFGQGTRLTVV.

This clonotype was found a few times. The rearrangement uses TRBV27 and TRBJ1-2; 9 nucleotides match TRBD1. The germline gives CDR1 MNHEY, CDR2 SMNVEV (reference sequence). V shed 7 bases, J shed 1 base, and the junction held 7 bases outside the gene matches. The CDR3 length is 15 residues. The CDR3 region has the DNA TGTGCCAGCACCATTAGACAGGGGGTTAACTATGGCTACACCTTC. Protein sequence: CASTIRQGVNYGYTF.

This clonotype was observed at least ten times. CDR3 DNA: TGCGCCAGCAGCGTGGGGGGAGCGGGAGTCGAGGAGACCCAGTACTTC. This codes for CASSVGGAGVEETQYF. The chain joins TRBV5-1 to TRBJ2-5, with 8 bases lining up with TRBD2. The germline V gene has CDR1 SGHRS and CDR2 YFSETQ. This CDR3 is built from 16 residues. V was clipped by 4 bases and J by 5 bases; unmatched bases: 13.